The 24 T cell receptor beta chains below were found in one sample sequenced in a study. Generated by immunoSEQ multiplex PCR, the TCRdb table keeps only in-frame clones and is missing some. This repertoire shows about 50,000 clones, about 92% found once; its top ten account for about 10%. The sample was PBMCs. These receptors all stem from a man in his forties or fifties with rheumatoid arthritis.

The CDR3 nucleotides are TGTGCCAGCAGCTTGGTCCAGGGGGGCGAGCAGTACTTC. It yields the protein CASSLVQGGEQYF. This sequence joins TRBV5-5 and TRBJ2-7, with D possibly TRBD1 on 7 matching bases. Germline V gene lookup returns CDR1 SGHKS and CDR2 YYEKEE (reference sequence). The CDR3 runs to 13 residues. The germline V and J ends were trimmed by 0 bases and 6 bases, with 10 bases remaining between them.

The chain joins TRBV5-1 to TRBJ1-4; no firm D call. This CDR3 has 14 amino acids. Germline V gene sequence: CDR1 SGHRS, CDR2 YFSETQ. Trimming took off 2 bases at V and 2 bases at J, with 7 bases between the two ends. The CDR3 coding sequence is TGCGCCAGCAGCTTTATCGGCACTAATGAAAAACTGTTTTTT. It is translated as CASSFIGTNEKLFF.

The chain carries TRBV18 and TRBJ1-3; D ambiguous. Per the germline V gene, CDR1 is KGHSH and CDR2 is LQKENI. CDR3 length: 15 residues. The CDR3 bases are TGTGCGCGCGATGTGGAGAGACACTCTGGAAACACCATATATTTT. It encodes CARDVERHSGNTIYF. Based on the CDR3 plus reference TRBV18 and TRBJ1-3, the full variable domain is NAGVMQNPRHLVRRRGQEARLRCSPMKGHSHVYWYRQLPEEGLKFMVYLQKENIIDESGMPKERFSAEFPKEGPSILRIQQVVRGDSAAYFCARDVERHSGNTIYFGEGSWLTVV.

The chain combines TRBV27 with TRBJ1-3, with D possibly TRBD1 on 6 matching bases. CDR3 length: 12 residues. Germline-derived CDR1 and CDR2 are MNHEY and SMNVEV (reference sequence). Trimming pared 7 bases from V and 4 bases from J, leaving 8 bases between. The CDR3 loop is CASTDSGNTIYF. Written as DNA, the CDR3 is TGTGCCAGCACGGACAGCGGAAACACCATATATTTT.

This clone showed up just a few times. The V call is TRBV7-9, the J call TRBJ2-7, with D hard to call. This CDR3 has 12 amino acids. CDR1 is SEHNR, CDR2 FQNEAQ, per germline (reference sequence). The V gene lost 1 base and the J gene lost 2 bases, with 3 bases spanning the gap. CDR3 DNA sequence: TGTGCCAGCAGCTTAGAGCCCTACGAGCAGTACTTC. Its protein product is CASSLEPYEQYF.

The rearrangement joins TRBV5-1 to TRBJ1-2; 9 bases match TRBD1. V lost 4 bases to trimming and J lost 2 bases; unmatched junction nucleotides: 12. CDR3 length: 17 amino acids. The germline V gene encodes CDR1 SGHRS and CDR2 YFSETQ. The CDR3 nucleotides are TGCGCCAGCAGCCATTACTTTACCGGGACAGGGAACTATGGCTACACCTTC. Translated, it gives CASSHYFTGTGNYGYTF. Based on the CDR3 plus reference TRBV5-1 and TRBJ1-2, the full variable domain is KAGVTQTPRYLIKTRGQQVTLSCSPISGHRSVSWYQQTPGQGLQFLFEYFSETQRNKGNFPGRFSGRQFSNSRSEMNVSTLELGDSALYLCASSHYFTGTGNYGYTFGSGTRLTVV.

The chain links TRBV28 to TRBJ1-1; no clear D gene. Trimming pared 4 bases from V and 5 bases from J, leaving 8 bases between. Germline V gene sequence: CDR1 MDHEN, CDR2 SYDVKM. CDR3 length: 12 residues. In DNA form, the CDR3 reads TGTGCCAGCAGTTCCCCCGGGACTGAAGCTTTCTTT. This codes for CASSSPGTEAFF.

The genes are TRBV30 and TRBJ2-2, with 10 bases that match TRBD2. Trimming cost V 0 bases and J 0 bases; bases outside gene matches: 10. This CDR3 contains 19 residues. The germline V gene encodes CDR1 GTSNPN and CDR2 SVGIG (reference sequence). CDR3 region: CAWSVPGLASAANTGELFF. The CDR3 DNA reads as TGTGCCTGGAGTGTACCGGGACTAGCGTCAGCTGCGAACACCGGGGAGCTGTTTTTT.

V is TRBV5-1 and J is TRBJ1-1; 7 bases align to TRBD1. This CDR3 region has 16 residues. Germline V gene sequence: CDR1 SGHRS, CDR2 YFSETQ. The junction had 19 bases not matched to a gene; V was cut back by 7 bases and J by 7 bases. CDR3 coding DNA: TGCGCCAGCGTCAAAACAACTGGGACAGACTCAGATGAAGCTTTCTTT. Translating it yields CASVKTTGTDSDEAFF. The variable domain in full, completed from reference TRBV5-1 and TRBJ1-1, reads KAGVTQTPRYLIKTRGQQVTLSCSPISGHRSVSWYQQTPGQGLQFLFEYFSETQRNKGNFPGRFSGRQFSNSRSEMNVSTLELGDSALYLCASVKTTGTDSDEAFFGQGTRLTVV.

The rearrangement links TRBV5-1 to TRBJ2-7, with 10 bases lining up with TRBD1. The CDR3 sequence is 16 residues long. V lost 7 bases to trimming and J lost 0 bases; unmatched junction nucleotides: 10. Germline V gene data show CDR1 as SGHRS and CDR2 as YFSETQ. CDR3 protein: CASGTGATFSSYEQYF. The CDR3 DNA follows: TGCGCCAGCGGGACAGGGGCGACTTTTAGCTCCTACGAGCAGTACTTC.

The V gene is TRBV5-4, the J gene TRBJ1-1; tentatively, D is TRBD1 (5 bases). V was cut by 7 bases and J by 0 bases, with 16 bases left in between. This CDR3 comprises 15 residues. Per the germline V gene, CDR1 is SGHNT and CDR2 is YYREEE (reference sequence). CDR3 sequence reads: CASHRQQGLNTEAFF. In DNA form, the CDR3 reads TGTGCCAGCCACAGACAGCAAGGGCTGAACACTGAAGCTTTCTTT.

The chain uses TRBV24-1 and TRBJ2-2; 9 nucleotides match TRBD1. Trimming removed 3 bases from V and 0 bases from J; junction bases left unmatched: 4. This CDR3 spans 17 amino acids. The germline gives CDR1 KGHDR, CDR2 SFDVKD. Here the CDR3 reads CATSDPQGAANTGELFF. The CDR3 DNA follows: TGTGCCACCAGTGATCCACAGGGGGCAGCGAACACCGGGGAGCTGTTTTTT.

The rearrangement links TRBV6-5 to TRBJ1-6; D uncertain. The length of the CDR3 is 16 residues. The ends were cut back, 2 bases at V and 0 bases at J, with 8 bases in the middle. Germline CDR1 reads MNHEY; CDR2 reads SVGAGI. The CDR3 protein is CASSYPSSSYNSPLHF. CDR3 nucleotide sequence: TGTGCCAGCAGTTACCCCTCGAGCTCCTATAATTCACCCCTCCACTTT.

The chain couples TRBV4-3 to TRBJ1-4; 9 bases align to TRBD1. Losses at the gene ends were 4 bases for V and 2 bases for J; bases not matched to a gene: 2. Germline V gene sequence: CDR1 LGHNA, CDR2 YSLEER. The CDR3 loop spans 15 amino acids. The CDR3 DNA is TGCGCCAGCAGCCCGACAGGGGGGACTAATGAAAAACTGTTTTTT. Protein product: CASSPTGGTNEKLFF.

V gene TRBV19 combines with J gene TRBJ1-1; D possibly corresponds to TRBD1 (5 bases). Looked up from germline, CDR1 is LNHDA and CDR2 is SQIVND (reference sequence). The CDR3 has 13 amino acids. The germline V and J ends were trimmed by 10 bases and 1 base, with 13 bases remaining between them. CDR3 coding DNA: TGTGCCACCGCATTTGACAGGAACACTGAAGCTTTCTTT. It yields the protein CATAFDRNTEAFF.

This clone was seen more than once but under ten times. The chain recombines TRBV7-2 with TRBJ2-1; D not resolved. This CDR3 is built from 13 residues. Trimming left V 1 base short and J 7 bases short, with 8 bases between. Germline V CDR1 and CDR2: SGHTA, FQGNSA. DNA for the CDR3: TGTGCCAGCAGCTTAGTAAGGGAAAATGAGCAGTTCTTC. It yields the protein CASSLVRENEQFF.

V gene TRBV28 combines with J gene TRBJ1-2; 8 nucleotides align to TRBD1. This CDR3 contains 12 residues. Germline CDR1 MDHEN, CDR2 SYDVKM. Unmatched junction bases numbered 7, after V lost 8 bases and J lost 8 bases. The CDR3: CASASQGGGYTF. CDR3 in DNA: TGTGCCAGCGCTTCACAGGGGGGAGGCTACACCTTC.

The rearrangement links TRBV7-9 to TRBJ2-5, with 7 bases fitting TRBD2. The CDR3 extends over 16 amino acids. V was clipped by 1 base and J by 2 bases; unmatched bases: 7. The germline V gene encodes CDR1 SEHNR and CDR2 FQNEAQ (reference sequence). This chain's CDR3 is CASSLGGGGRQETQYF. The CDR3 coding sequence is TGTGCCAGCAGCTTAGGGGGCGGGGGACGGCAAGAGACCCAGTACTTC.

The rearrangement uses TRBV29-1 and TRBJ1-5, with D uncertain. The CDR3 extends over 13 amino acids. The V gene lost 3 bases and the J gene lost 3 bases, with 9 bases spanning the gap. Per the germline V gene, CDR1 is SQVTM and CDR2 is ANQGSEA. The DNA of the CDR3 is TGCAGCGTTGAGAGCCAGCCCAATCAGCCCCAGCATTTT. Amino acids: CSVESQPNQPQHF.

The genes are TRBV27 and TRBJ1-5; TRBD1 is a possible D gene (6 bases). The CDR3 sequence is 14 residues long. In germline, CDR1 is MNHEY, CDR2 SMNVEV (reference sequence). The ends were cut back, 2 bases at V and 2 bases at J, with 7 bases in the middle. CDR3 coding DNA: TGTGCCAGCAGTTTACAGGGGCGCAATCAGCCCCAGCATTTT. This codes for CASSLQGRNQPQHF.

The CDR3 coding sequence is TGCAGCGTTGAACAGGGGGCGAATCAGCCCCAGCATTTT. Translating it yields CSVEQGANQPQHF. The chain employs TRBV29-1 and TRBJ1-5; 8 bases match TRBD1. The CDR3 sequence is 13 residues long. V was clipped by 2 bases and J by 4 bases; unmatched bases: 1. Germline assignment: CDR1 SQVTM and CDR2 ANQGSEA.

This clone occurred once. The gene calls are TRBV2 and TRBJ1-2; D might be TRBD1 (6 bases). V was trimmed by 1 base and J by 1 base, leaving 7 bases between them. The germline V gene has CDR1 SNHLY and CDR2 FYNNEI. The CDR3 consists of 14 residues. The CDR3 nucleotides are TGTGCCAGCAGTGAAGGCAGGGGTAACTATGGCTACACCTTC. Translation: CASSEGRGNYGYTF.

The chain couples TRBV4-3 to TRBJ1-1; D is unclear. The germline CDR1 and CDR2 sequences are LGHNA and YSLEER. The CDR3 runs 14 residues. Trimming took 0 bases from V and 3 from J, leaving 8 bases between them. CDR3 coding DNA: TGCGCCAGCAGCCAAGATCTGTCGGACACTGAAGCTTTCTTT. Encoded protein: CASSQDLSDTEAFF.

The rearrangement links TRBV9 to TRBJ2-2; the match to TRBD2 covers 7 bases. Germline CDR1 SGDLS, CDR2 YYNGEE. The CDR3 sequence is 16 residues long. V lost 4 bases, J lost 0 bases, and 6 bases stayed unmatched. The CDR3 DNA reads TGTGCCAGCAGCCCCTTCGCGGGGGCGAACACCGGGGAGCTGTTTTTT. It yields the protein CASSPFAGANTGELFF.